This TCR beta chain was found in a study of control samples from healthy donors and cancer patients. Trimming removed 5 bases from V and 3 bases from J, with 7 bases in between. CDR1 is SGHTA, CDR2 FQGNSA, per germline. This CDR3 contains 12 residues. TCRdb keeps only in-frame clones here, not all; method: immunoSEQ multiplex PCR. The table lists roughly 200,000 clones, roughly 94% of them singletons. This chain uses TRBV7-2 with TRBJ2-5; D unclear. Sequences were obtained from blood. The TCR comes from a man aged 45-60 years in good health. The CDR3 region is CASSPFKETQYF. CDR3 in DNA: TGTGCCAGCAGCCCCTTCAAAGAGACCCAGTACTTC.